These 30 T cell receptor beta chains were all obtained from the same sample, sequenced in a study of blood T cell repertoires in COVID-19. Measured with immunoSEQ multiplex PCR; TCRdb has only the in-frame clones, and not every one. The sample includes about 260,000 clones, 88% of them seen just once. Sequencing used peripheral blood. These receptors all come from a human donor in a cohort sampled during active COVID-19.

The chain couples TRBV30 to TRBJ1-2, with D possibly TRBD1 on 6 matching bases. The CDR3 is 12 residues long. V lost 8 bases and J lost 2, with 12 bases in between. Germline V gives CDR1 GTSNPN, CDR2 SVGIG (reference sequence). The CDR3 sequence is CAGGRGNYGYTF. The CDR3 bases are TGTGCCGGGGGCAGGGGAAACTATGGCTACACCTTC.

This chain connects TRBV9 to TRBJ2-5; D is perhaps TRBD1 (5 bases). The CDR3 runs to 13 residues. The V gene's germline CDR1 is SGDLS and CDR2 YYNGEE. V was cut by 4 bases and J by 5 bases, with 12 bases left in between. The CDR3 region is CASSLGHRETQYF. CDR3 coding DNA: TGTGCCAGCAGCCTCGGACATAGGGAGACCCAGTACTTC.

This chain connects TRBV4-3 to TRBJ2-7, with 10 bases that match TRBD2. Per germline, CDR1 LGHNA and CDR2 YSLEER. The V and J ends lost 4 bases and 3 bases, in that order; junction bases with no gene match: 3. The CDR3 runs to 14 residues. The DNA of the CDR3 is TGCGCCAGCAGCCCCGGACTAGCGGTCTACGAGCAGTACTTC. Encoded protein: CASSPGLAVYEQYF.

The J gene is TRBJ2-1, the V gene TRBV6-1; 7 bases are shared with TRBD1. This CDR3 spans 16 amino acids. CDR1 and CDR2 from the germline V gene are MNHNS and SASEGT. Trimming removed 4 bases from V and 4 bases from J; junction bases left unmatched: 10. The CDR3 loop is CASSGTGAAQYNEQFF. In DNA form, the CDR3 reads TGTGCCAGCAGTGGAACAGGGGCCGCCCAGTACAATGAGCAGTTCTTC.

The rearrangement joins TRBV28 to TRBJ1-1; D unclear. Germline V gene data show CDR1 as MDHEN and CDR2 as SYDVKM. The ends were cut back, 5 bases at V and 4 bases at J, with 14 bases in the middle. CDR3 length equals 14 residues. The CDR3: CASSPSHPFTEAFF. CDR3 nucleotide sequence: TGTGCCAGCAGTCCCAGTCACCCGTTCACTGAAGCTTTCTTT.

The genes are TRBV27 and TRBJ2-7; 8 positions agree with TRBD1. The V and J ends lost 10 bases and 3 bases, in that order; junction bases with no gene match: 8. There are 13 residues in the CDR3. Germline V gene lookup returns CDR1 MNHEY and CDR2 SMNVEV (reference sequence). The CDR3 is CATARDRLYEQYF. The CDR3 nucleotides read TGTGCCACGGCCCGGGACAGGCTCTACGAGCAGTACTTC.

CDR3 region: CASSLDMSTDTQYF. The DNA for the CDR3 is TGTGCCAGCAGCTTGGATATGAGCACAGATACGCAGTATTTT. This rearrangement joins TRBV5-4 to TRBJ2-3; D gene uncertain. The CDR3 has 14 amino acids. Germline V gene data show CDR1 as SGHNT and CDR2 as YYREEE (reference sequence). V lost 0 bases and J 0 bases, leaving 5 bases between the germline ends.

The chain joins TRBV30 to TRBJ1-4, with D perhaps TRBD1 (6 bases). Trimming pared 5 bases from V and 4 bases from J, leaving 17 bases between. Looked up from germline, CDR1 is GTSNPN and CDR2 is SVGIG (reference sequence). The CDR3 spans 15 residues. This chain's CDR3 is CAWGAGGAGNEKLFF. The CDR3 coding sequence is TGTGCCTGGGGCGCTGGGGGGGCTGGTAATGAAAAACTGTTTTTT. Together with reference TRBV30 and TRBJ1-4, the CDR3 gives the full variable domain: SQTIHQWPATLVQPVGSPLSLECTVEGTSNPNLYWYRQAAGRGLQLLFYSVGIGQISSEVPQNLSASRPQDRQFILSSKKLLLSDSGFYLCAWGAGGAGNEKLFFGSGTQLSVL.

V is TRBV19 and J is TRBJ1-4; D not resolved. The CDR3 is 14 amino acids. In germline, CDR1 is LNHDA, CDR2 SQIVND (reference sequence). The V and J ends lost 5 bases and 4 bases respectively, with 11 bases between them. CDR3 loop: CASSVTRFNEKLFF. CDR3 coding DNA: TGTGCCAGTAGTGTCACCAGGTTTAATGAAAAACTGTTTTTT.

The chain joins TRBV5-1 to TRBJ2-5; 12 bases fit TRBD2. V was pared by 4 bases and J by 4 bases, with 5 bases of the junction left unmatched. Germline V CDR1 and CDR2: SGHRS, YFSETQ. The CDR3 totals 15 residues. The CDR3 is CASSEGLAGPETQYF. CDR3 sequence (DNA): TGCGCCAGCAGCGAGGGACTAGCGGGCCCAGAGACCCAGTACTTC.

The V gene is TRBV6-2 or TRBV6-3, the J gene TRBJ2-7, with TRBD2 as a possible D gene (6 bases). Trimming took off 2 bases at V and 9 bases at J, with 20 bases between the two ends. The germline CDR1 and CDR2 sequences are MNHEY and SVGEGT. This CDR3 has 15 residues. Here the CDR3 DNA reads TGTGCCAGCAGTTACGAGGCGGGGTTTGGCGTCGGGCAGTACTTC. Residues: CASSYEAGFGVGQYF.

The chain carries TRBV7-8 and TRBJ1-1, with D possibly TRBD1 on 5 matching bases. Trimming pared 1 base from V and 7 bases from J, leaving 13 bases between. CDR1 and CDR2 from the germline V gene are SGHVS and FQNEAQ. The CDR3 covers 14 residues. The CDR3 DNA is TGTGCCAGCAGCTTAGATGGGGGGGGAGTTGAAGCTTTCTTT. Translation: CASSLDGGGVEAFF.

This chain uses TRBV10-3 with TRBJ1-6; D possibly corresponds to TRBD1 (5 bases). The CDR3 spans 14 residues. The germline CDR1 and CDR2 sequences are ENHRY and SYGVKD. Trimming cost V 0 bases and J 7 bases, with 7 bases left between them. The CDR3 spells CAISESDTNSPLHF. CDR3 DNA: TGTGCCATCAGTGAGTCGGACACGAATTCACCCCTCCACTTT.

This rearrangement joins TRBV19 to TRBJ1-1; weak D call: TRBD1 (6 bases). The CDR3 is 14 residues long. Trimming stripped 1 base from V and 0 bases from J, with 6 bases between. Per the germline V gene, CDR1 is LNHDA and CDR2 is SQIVND (reference sequence). CDR3 DNA: TGTGCCAGTAGTATAGGGACAGTGAACACTGAAGCTTTCTTT. It is translated as CASSIGTVNTEAFF.

The V gene is TRBV24-1, the J gene TRBJ2-7; TRBD1 matches 9 bases. CDR3 size: 16 residues. J was trimmed by 2 bases and V by 5 bases; bases with no gene match: 9. Germline loops: CDR1 KGHDR, CDR2 SFDVKD. The DNA for the CDR3 is TGTGCCACCAGTGGGGCGGACAGGGGAAGCCCCTACGAGCAGTACTTC. It encodes CATSGADRGSPYEQYF.

CDR3 residues: CASSTGLSSYNSPLHF. Here the CDR3 DNA reads TGTGCCAGTAGTACAGGCCTGAGCTCCTATAATTCACCCCTCCACTTT. This chain uses TRBV19 with TRBJ1-6; no clear D gene. V was trimmed by 4 bases and J by 0 bases, leaving 10 bases between them. CDR1 is LNHDA, CDR2 SQIVND, per germline (reference sequence). The CDR3 covers 16 residues. Full variable domain (missing parts from reference TRBV19 and TRBJ1-6): DGGITQSPKYLFRKEGQNVTLSCEQNLNHDAMYWYRQDPGQGLRLIYYSQIVNDFQKGDIAEGYSVSREKKESFPLTVTSAQKNPTAFYLCASSTGLSSYNSPLHFGNGTRLTVT.

This chain connects TRBV23-1 to TRBJ1-2; D perhaps matches TRBD1 (5 bases). TRBV23-1 is an ORF; its function is uncertain. The CDR3 spans 13 residues. V dropped 2 bases and J dropped 9 bases, with 13 bases sitting between them. In DNA, the CDR3 is TGCGCCAGCAGTCAAGCCGGGACTCATTGCTACACCTTC. Amino acids: CASSQAGTHCYTF.

The chain is built from TRBV6-6 and TRBJ2-1; TRBD1 is a possible D gene (5 bases). CDR3 length: 16 residues. V gave up 5 bases and J gave up 4 bases, with 18 bases separating them. In germline, CDR1 is MNHNY, CDR2 SVGAGI (reference sequence). In DNA form, the CDR3 reads TGTGCCAGCAGTCGACAGAAACAGAGATCATACAATGAGCAGTTCTTC. It specifies CASSRQKQRSYNEQFF.

The CDR3 nucleotides read TGTGCCAGCAGTCCGGCCCTAGGACAGGGTGAGACCCAGTACTTC. As protein: CASSPALGQGETQYF. The chain recombines TRBV28 with TRBJ2-5; the match to TRBD1 covers 8 bases. Germline V gene lookup returns CDR1 MDHEN and CDR2 SYDVKM. This CDR3 spans 15 amino acids. Trimming cost V 5 bases and J 5 bases; bases outside gene matches: 10.

CDR3 residues: CASSLGLFGAFF. The CDR3 nucleotides are TGTGCCAGCAGCTTGGGACTTTTTGGAGCTTTCTTT. This rearrangement joins TRBV28 to TRBJ1-1; maybe TRBD1 (5 bases). Trimming shortened V by 6 bases and J by 10 bases, and 15 bases separated the two germline ends. This CDR3 region has 12 residues. In germline, CDR1 is MDHEN, CDR2 SYDVKM.

The J gene is TRBJ2-7, the V gene TRBV12-3 or TRBV12-4, with 8 bases lining up with TRBD1. This CDR3 is built from 12 residues. V dropped 5 bases and J dropped 6; count of bases not matched to a gene: 3. The CDR3 DNA sequence: TGTGCCAGCAGTAAGGACAGGGTCGAGCAGTACTTC. Amino acid sequence: CASSKDRVEQYF.

The chain combines TRBV4-3 with TRBJ1-2; D may be TRBD1 (5 bases). The V gene lost 5 bases and the J gene lost 7 bases, with 20 bases spanning the gap. This CDR3 spans 15 amino acids. The germline V gene encodes CDR1 LGHNA and CDR2 YSLEER. The CDR3 DNA reads TGCGCCAGCAGCTCAGAAGGGAGGGGCGGTATTGGCTACACCTTC. Translated: CASSSEGRGGIGYTF.

V is TRBV6-2 or TRBV6-3 and J is TRBJ1-1; 7 positions match TRBD1. Per the germline V gene, CDR1 is MNHEY and CDR2 is SVGEGT. V shed 5 bases and J 0 bases; nucleotides not matched to a gene: 9. CDR3 length: 16 residues. The CDR3 DNA reads TGTGCCAGCAGTCTCCCGACAGGGAGGATGAACACTGAAGCTTTCTTT. This translates into CASSLPTGRMNTEAFF.

The chain combines TRBV18 with TRBJ1-2, with TRBD1 matching 8 bases. V shed 5 bases, J shed 2 bases, and the junction held 4 bases outside the gene matches. There are 14 residues in the CDR3. CDR1 is KGHSH and CDR2 is LQKENI in the germline V gene. The CDR3 reads CASSGGQGNYGYTF. DNA of the CDR3: TGTGCCAGCTCAGGAGGACAGGGCAACTATGGCTACACCTTC.

The CDR3 protein is CASSSGQGAHYGYTF. CDR3 bases: TGTGCCAGCAGCAGTGGACAGGGGGCGCACTATGGCTACACCTTC. This chain connects TRBV21-1 to TRBJ1-2; TRBD1 is the table's D call, not checked against the DNA. TRBV21-1 is designated a pseudogene. This CDR3 spans 15 amino acids.

The V gene is TRBV11-2, the J gene TRBJ2-1, with no clear D. CDR1 and CDR2 (germline): SGHAT, FQNNGV. This CDR3 has 13 residues. Trimming removed 2 bases at V and 8 bases at J, with 10 bases between. CDR3 residues: CASSLFSGDEQFF. The CDR3 DNA reads as TGTGCCAGCAGCTTATTCTCGGGTGATGAGCAGTTCTTC.

The chain has TRBV19 and TRBJ2-7; D is perhaps TRBD1 (5 bases). CDR1 LNHDA and CDR2 SQIVND come from the germline V gene (reference sequence). Between the trimmed V and J ends, which lost 7 bases and 2 bases, there was a span of 9 bases. This CDR3 comprises 12 residues. CDR3 sequence: CASTDNTYEQYF. The DNA for the CDR3 is TGTGCCAGTACGGACAACACCTACGAGCAGTACTTC.

This clone was seen only once. The chain has TRBV5-1 and TRBJ2-1; 16 bases align to TRBD2. The CDR3 consists of 19 residues. Per the germline V gene, CDR1 is SGHRS and CDR2 is YFSETQ. V gave up 4 bases and J gave up 0 bases; unmatched junction bases: 7. CDR3 residues: CASSPGTSGRVSSYNEQFF. The CDR3 nucleotides read TGCGCCAGCAGCCCTGGGACTAGCGGGAGGGTTAGCTCCTACAATGAGCAGTTCTTC.

This chain links TRBV25-1 with TRBJ2-1; no definite D call. This CDR3 contains 11 residues. Germline V CDR1 and CDR2: MGHDK, SYGVNS. Trimming removed 7 bases at V and 9 bases at J, with 10 bases between. The CDR3 loop reads CASTPGGEQFF. For the CDR3, the DNA is TGTGCCAGCACCCCCGGTGGTGAGCAGTTCTTC.

The gene calls are TRBV5-6 and TRBJ2-7, with D possibly matching TRBD1 (5 bases). This CDR3 has 14 amino acids. The V and J ends lost 4 bases and 3 bases respectively, with 14 bases between them. Germline loops: CDR1 SGHDT, CDR2 YYEEEE. The CDR3 DNA reads as TGTGCCAGCAGCCTGGACACATTTGTCTACGAGCAGTACTTC. This sequence encodes CASSLDTFVYEQYF.